The rows below give T cell receptor beta chains drawn from one sample of a study of CD8+CD57+ T cells in acquired aplastic anemia. TCRdb redid the calling of the reads with MiXCR, one entry per CDR3 protein. Counted here are 400,000 to 450,000 distinct CDR3 sequences, around 72% occurring once; the ten biggest clones make up under 4.5%. The sequenced material came from sorted CD4+, CD8+, or CD8+CD57+ T cells (not recorded which) from PBMCs. These receptors all stem from a human donor in good health, serving as a control. Each CDR3 is given without its conserved first and last residue. Only some rows state a clone size, as once, few, many or a class for expanded clones.

j_call	clone_size	v_call	cdr3_aa
TRBJ2-3	many	TRBV6-2/TRBV6-3	ASRRTGSTDTQY
TRBJ2-7	-	TRBV20-1	SAGLVRAS
TRBJ1-5	-	TRBV20-1	SARHTGNVPQH
TRBJ1-2	-	TRBV20-1	SARGQRGGYT
TRBJ1-5	-	TRBV7-2	ASSLAFGQGQNY
TRBJ1-1	-	TRBV7-2	ASNLGGQNTEAF
TRBJ1-6	-	TRBV6-5	ASSDNRDTHSPLH
TRBJ1-3	-	TRBV6-2/TRBV6-3	ASSFYICSARAPGQGDGNTIY
TRBJ2-7	-	TRBV9	ASSGTGDSSYEQY
TRBJ1-5	many	TRBV7-6	ASSFGQGPQH
TRBJ1-6	-	TRBV5-4	ASSLDSAGTGDSPLH
TRBJ1-1	-	TRBV5-1	ASSPRGVDTEAF
TRBJ2-5	-	TRBV27	ASSGGTSGRGGFQETQY
TRBJ2-7	-	TRBV7-2	ASSLDRDQPQHFY
TRBJ2-7	-	TRBV7-9	ASSLMGGERNVQY
TRBJ1-6	-	TRBV19	ASTAGSTGALN
TRBJ2-3	-	TRBV7-2	ASSLNGPGTEY
TRBJ2-6	-	TRBV12-3/TRBV12-4	ASSRDGTSTGANVLT
TRBJ2-7	once	TRBV9	ATSALLDRGEYEQY
TRBJ2-1	once	TRBV9	ASSPRAGNSYNEQF
TRBJ1-5	-	TRBV19	ASSRTGGDQPQH
TRBJ1-1	many	TRBV14	ASSRDINTEAF
TRBJ1-6	-	TRBV9	ASSVNYGGSPLN
TRBJ1-2	many	TRBV27	ASSLSLGPAYGYT
TRBJ1-2	once	TRBV15	ASRYGTAEDRYT
TRBJ2-1	few	TRBV6-2/TRBV6-3	ASSYKPRPPYNEQF
TRBJ2-7	few	TRBV2	ASSELEPLLYEQC
TRBJ1-2	-	TRBV7-3	ASAFGPGETQN
TRBJ2-1	few	TRBV7-2	ASSLVGTRGNEQF
TRBJ1-2	-	TRBV29-1	SGLQGDGYT
TRBJ2-3	many	TRBV20-1	SARRGGANTPTDTQY
TRBJ1-5	-	TRBV20-1	SASAEASSYQPQH
TRBJ1-5	once	TRBV9	ASRAESHEPQH
TRBJ1-6	-	TRBV12-3/TRBV12-4	ASSLRVTAHLD
TRBJ2-4	-	TRBV29-1	SVDSPSGNIQY
TRBJ2-1	many	TRBV3-1	ASSQVAGYGNEQF
TRBJ2-7	-	TRBV20-1	SARGVRGGEQY
TRBJ1-5	many	TRBV5-1	ASSLGGSDQPQH
TRBJ2-7	many	TRBV5-1	ASGQGRYEQY
TRBJ2-7	many	TRBV6-6	ASTSTSGGAHYEQY
TRBJ2-5	many	TRBV9	ASSVGGRGGETQY
TRBJ2-1	-	TRBV20-1	SARVWRGDEQF
TRBJ1-2	-	TRBV7-2	ASSFRGINYGYT
TRBJ2-3	once	TRBV7-2	ASSLPRTGVEVSY